Below, 15 T cell receptor beta chains from the same sample are listed, as sequenced in a study of cytomegalovirus exposure and HLA in healthy donors. The study ran its PCR with 60 Vbeta and 13 Jbeta primers. Produced via immunoSEQ multiplex PCR; TCRdb's table is partial and in-frame only. The repertoire holds about 86,000 clones, with over 60% as singletons. Sequenced material: PBMCs. These receptors came from a female donor in good health and CMV-seronegative.

V and J are TRBV11-2 and TRBJ2-5; TRBD2 matches at 15 bases. The germline gives CDR1 SGHAT, CDR2 FQNNGV. With V trimmed by 7 bases and J by 2 bases, 11 bases remained unmatched. The CDR3 is made up of 18 amino acids. In nucleotides, the CDR3 is TGTGCCAGCAACACCCGGGGACTAGCGGGGGGCATGCAAGAGACCCAGTACTTC. Residues: CASNTRGLAGGMQETQYF.

The CDR3: CATSRGGPPGQHEKLFF. Here the CDR3 DNA reads TGTGCCACCAGCAGAGGGGGCCCTCCAGGGCAACATGAAAAACTGTTTTTT. V gene TRBV15 combines with J gene TRBJ1-4; perhaps TRBD1 as D (5 bases). V dropped 1 base and J dropped 6 bases, with 18 bases sitting between them. This CDR3 region has 17 residues. Germline CDR1 is LNHNV and CDR2 is YYDKDF (reference sequence). Full variable domain (remainder filled in from reference TRBV15 and TRBJ1-4): DAMVIQNPRYQVTQFGKPVTLSCSQTLNHNVMYWYQQKSSQAPKLLFHYYDKDFNNEADTPDNFQSRRPNTSFCFLDIRSPGLGDTAMYLCATSRGGPPGQHEKLFFGSGTQLSVL.

This clone was counted once. The chain combines TRBV12-5 with TRBJ1-2; a possible D gene is TRBD1 (6 bases). CDR3 length: 18 amino acids. Trimming shortened V by 0 bases and J by 8 bases, and 25 bases separated the two germline ends. Germline CDR1 reads LGHNT; CDR2 reads FRNRAP. The CDR3 reads CASGLVHGGSTGIRGYTF. The CDR3 DNA sequence: TGTGCTAGTGGTTTGGTACATGGTGGATCTACAGGGATTAGAGGCTACACCTTC.

The CDR3 DNA follows: TGTGCCAGCAGTTTAGGGACAGGGGTGTCTGGAAACACCATATATTTT. As protein: CASSLGTGVSGNTIYF. The chain joins TRBV28 to TRBJ1-3; 10 bases are a match to TRBD1. The length of the CDR3 is 16 residues. In germline, CDR1 is MDHEN, CDR2 SYDVKM. V trimming: 2 bases; J trimming: 1 base; junction bases outside the gene matches: 2.

The chain employs TRBV6-6 and TRBJ2-1; TRBD2 matches 7 bases. Germline V gene sequence: CDR1 MNHNY, CDR2 SVGAGI (reference sequence). V lost 2 bases to trimming and J lost 2 bases; unmatched junction nucleotides: 0. The CDR3 length is 14 residues. For the CDR3, the DNA is TGTGCCAGCAGTTACGGGGGGGCCTACAATGAGCAGTTCTTC. It translates to CASSYGGAYNEQFF.

The chain recombines TRBV4-2 with TRBJ1-5; D is unclear. V was trimmed by 0 bases and J by 3 bases, leaving 6 bases between them. Germline V gene sequence: CDR1 LGHNA, CDR2 YNFKEQ. The CDR3 extends over 14 amino acids. The CDR3 region has the DNA TGTGCCAGCAGCCAAGATTCAGTCAATCAGCCCCAGCATTTT. It translates to CASSQDSVNQPQHF.

The V and J genes are TRBV5-1 and TRBJ2-3, with 12 bases aligning to TRBD1. Germline CDR1 SGHRS, CDR2 YFSETQ. This CDR3 contains 17 residues. V shed 3 bases, J shed 4 bases, and the junction held 9 bases outside the gene matches. CDR3 sequence reads: CASSYPRGQGAADTQYF. In DNA form, the CDR3 reads TGCGCCAGCAGCTACCCGCGGGGACAGGGGGCCGCAGATACGCAGTATTTT.

This chain joins TRBV5-1 and TRBJ2-1, with D perhaps TRBD1 (6 bases). The CDR3 is made up of 15 amino acids. Trimming removed 0 bases from V and 0 bases from J, with 7 bases in between. Germline CDR1 SGHRS, CDR2 YFSETQ. The CDR3 here is CASSLEGGSYNEQFF. CDR3 coding DNA: TGCGCCAGCAGCTTGGAAGGGGGCTCCTACAATGAGCAGTTCTTC.

V and J are TRBV14 and TRBJ2-7; 9 nucleotides match TRBD2. Losses at the gene ends were 0 bases for V and 4 bases for J; bases not matched to a gene: 10. Looked up from germline, CDR1 is SGHDN and CDR2 is FVKESK. The CDR3 runs to 17 residues. CDR3 in amino acids: CASSQDGLAGSLYEQYF. In DNA, the CDR3 is TGTGCCAGCAGCCAAGATGGGCTAGCGGGATCCTTATACGAGCAGTACTTC.

This chain joins TRBV7-2 and TRBJ2-3; weak D call: TRBD1 (5 bases). Germline assignment: CDR1 SGHTA and CDR2 FQGNSA. The CDR3 length is 14 residues. The ends were cut back, 1 base at V and 6 bases at J, with 11 bases in the middle. For the CDR3, the DNA is TGTGCCAGCAGCTTAGACTACAGGCGGGATACGCAGTATTTT. Amino acid sequence: CASSLDYRRDTQYF.

The J gene is TRBJ2-3, the V gene TRBV5-1, with D possibly being TRBD2 (6 bases). V gave up 4 bases and J gave up 0 bases, with 12 bases separating them. Germline values: CDR1 SGHRS, CDR2 YFSETQ. The CDR3 extends over 15 amino acids. CDR3 loop: CASSPGTSSTDTQYF. In DNA form, the CDR3 reads TGCGCCAGCAGCCCTGGGACTTCTAGCACAGATACGCAGTATTTT.

The chain joins TRBV6-5 to TRBJ1-6; tentative D call: TRBD1 (5 bases). Trimming took 2 bases from V and 10 from J, leaving 15 bases between them. The CDR3 is made up of 15 amino acids. In germline, CDR1 is MNHEY, CDR2 SVGAGI. Written as DNA, the CDR3 is TGTGCCAGCAGTTACGGGAGGACCCGGGGGTCACCCCTCCACTTT. Amino acids: CASSYGRTRGSPLHF.

Only one count was recorded for this clone. The chain has TRBV6-6 and TRBJ2-7; maybe TRBD1 (5 bases). Germline V CDR1 and CDR2: MNHNY, SVGAGI (reference sequence). Between the trimmed V and J ends, which lost 6 bases and 3 bases, there was a span of 12 bases. CDR3 length: 13 amino acids. For the CDR3, the DNA is TGTGCCAGCAGATTAGCCAGGGTCTACGAGCAGTACTTC. Protein: CASRLARVYEQYF.

DNA of the CDR3: TGTGCCAGCAGCCGCGAAGCCACCGGGGAGCTGTTTTTT. Amino acid sequence: CASSREATGELFF. The chain joins TRBV7-3 to TRBJ2-2, with D unresolved. Trimming removed 5 bases from V and 4 bases from J, with 8 bases in between. CDR3 length: 13 amino acids. CDR1 is SGHTA, CDR2 FQGTGA, per germline.

V usage is TRBV11-1 and J usage is TRBJ1-1; 10 bases line up with TRBD1. This CDR3 is built from 17 residues. V gave up 5 bases and J gave up 4 bases; unmatched junction bases: 13. Germline V gives CDR1 SGHAT, CDR2 FQDESV (reference sequence). This chain's CDR3 is CASSGGQGVGRATEAFF. CDR3 coding DNA: TGTGCCAGCAGCGGAGGACAGGGGGTTGGGAGGGCCACTGAAGCTTTCTTT.